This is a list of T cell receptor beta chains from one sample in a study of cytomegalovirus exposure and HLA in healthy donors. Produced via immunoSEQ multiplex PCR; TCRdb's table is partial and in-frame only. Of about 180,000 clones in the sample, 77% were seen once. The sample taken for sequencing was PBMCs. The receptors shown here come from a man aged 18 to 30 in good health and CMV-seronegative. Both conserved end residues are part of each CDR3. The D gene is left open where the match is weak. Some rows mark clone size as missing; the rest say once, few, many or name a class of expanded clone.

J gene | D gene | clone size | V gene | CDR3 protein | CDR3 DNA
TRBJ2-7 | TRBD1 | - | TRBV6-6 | CASTLSPGQGAKQYF | TGTGCCAGCACCCTTAGTCCGGGACAGGGGGCGAAGCAGTACTTC
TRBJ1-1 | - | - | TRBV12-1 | CASSPGQGRNTEAFF | TGTGCCAGCAGCCCCGGACAGGGACGGAACACTGAAGCTTTCTTT
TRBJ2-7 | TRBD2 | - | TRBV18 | CASSPGAGGPSEQYF | TGTGCCAGCTCACCAGGAGCGGGAGGGCCGAGTGAGCAGTACTTC
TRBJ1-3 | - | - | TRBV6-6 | CASSYSYSPSGNTIYF | TGTGCCAGCAGTTACTCGTACAGCCCCTCTGGAAACACCATATATTTT
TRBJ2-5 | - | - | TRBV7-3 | CASSLGRQETQYF | TGTGCCAGCAGCTTGGGCAGGCAAGAGACCCAGTACTTC
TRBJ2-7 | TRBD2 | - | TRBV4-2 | CASSPTSGSSYEQYF | TGTGCCAGCAGCCCTACTAGCGGGAGCTCCTACGAGCAGTACTTC
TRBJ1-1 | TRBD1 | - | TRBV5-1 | CASSHITGGKGEAFF | TGCGCCAGCAGCCACATAACAGGGGGCAAGGGTGAAGCTTTCTTT
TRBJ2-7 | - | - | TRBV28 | CASSLRGSYEQYF | TGTGCCAGCAGTTTAAGGGGCTCCTACGAGCAGTACTTC
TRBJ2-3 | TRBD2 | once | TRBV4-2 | CASSPSGNTQYF | TGTGCCAGCAGTCCTAGCGGAAATACGCAGTATTTT
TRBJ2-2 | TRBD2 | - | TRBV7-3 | CASSPWGGGKLFF | TGTGCCAGCAGCCCTTGGGGCGGGGGGAAGCTGTTTTTT
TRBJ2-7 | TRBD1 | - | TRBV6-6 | CASVPGQGSYEQYF | TGTGCCAGCGTACCGGGACAGGGGTCCTACGAGCAGTACTTC
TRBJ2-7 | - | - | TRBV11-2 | CASSLAGTPYEQYF | TGTGCCAGCAGCTTAGCGGGGACTCCCTACGAGCAGTACTTC
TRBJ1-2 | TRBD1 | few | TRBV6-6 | CASSYGTADGYTF | TGTGCCAGCAGTTATGGGACAGCTGATGGCTACACCTTC
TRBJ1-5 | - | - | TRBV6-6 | CASSTWGGAGQPQHF | TGTGCCAGCAGTACCTGGGGGGGGGCAGGTCAGCCCCAGCATTTT
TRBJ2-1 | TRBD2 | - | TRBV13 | CASSPSSGGWGEQFF | TGTGCCAGCAGCCCTTCTAGCGGGGGGTGGGGTGAGCAGTTCTTC
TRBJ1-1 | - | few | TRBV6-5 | CASSKGENTEAFF | TGTGCCAGCAGTAAGGGGGAGAACACTGAAGCTTTCTTT